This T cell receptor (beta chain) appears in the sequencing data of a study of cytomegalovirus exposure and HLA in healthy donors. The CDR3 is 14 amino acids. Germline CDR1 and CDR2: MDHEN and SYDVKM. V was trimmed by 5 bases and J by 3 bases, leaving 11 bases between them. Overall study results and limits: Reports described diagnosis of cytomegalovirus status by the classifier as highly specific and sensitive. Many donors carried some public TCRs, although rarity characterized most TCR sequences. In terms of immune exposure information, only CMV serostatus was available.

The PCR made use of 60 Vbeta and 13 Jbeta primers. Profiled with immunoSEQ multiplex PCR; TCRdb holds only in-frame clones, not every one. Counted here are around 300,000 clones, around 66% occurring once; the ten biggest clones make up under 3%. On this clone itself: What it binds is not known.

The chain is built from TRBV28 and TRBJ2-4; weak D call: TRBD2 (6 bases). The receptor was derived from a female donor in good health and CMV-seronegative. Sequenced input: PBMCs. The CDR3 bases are TGTGCCAGCAGTCAAACGGGAGACAAAAACATTCAGTACTTC. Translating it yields CASSQTGDKNIQYF.